These 22 T cell receptor beta chains were all obtained from the same sample, sequenced in a study of blood T cell repertoires in COVID-19. Here immunoSEQ multiplex PCR was the method, and the copy in TCRdb shows in-frame clones only, minus some. The sample consists of about 270,000 clones, approximately 90% of them appearing once. Sequencing was done on a sample of PBMCs or T cells enriched from blood (not recorded which). Every receptor here comes from a woman aged 25-40 years with acute COVID-19.

The CDR3 sequence is CASSPSRGEQYF. In DNA form, the CDR3 reads TGTGCCAGCAGCCCCTCTCGGGGGGAGCAGTACTTC. The J gene is TRBJ2-7, the V gene TRBV7-9, with a possible D match to TRBD2 (6 bases). The V end lost 5 bases, the J end lost 7 bases, and 12 bases lay between the germline ends. The CDR3 extends over 12 amino acids. Germline CDR1 and CDR2: SEHNR and FQNEAQ (reference sequence).

CDR3 residues: CATDLARGLAEAFF. CDR3 bases: TGTGCCACTGATCTGGCCAGGGGCCTAGCTGAAGCTTTCTTT. The V gene is TRBV28, the J gene TRBJ1-1, with D maybe TRBD1 (6 bases). V was clipped by 10 bases and J by 6 bases, with 21 bases between them. This CDR3 has 14 amino acids. In germline, CDR1 is MDHEN, CDR2 SYDVKM.

The chain links TRBV9 to TRBJ2-3, with D possibly matching TRBD1 (6 bases). The CDR3 length is 13 residues. Germline-derived CDR1 and CDR2 are SGDLS and YYNGEE. The ends were cut back, 3 bases at V and 4 bases at J, with 9 bases in the middle. Here the CDR3 reads CASSEGGPDTQYF. The CDR3, as DNA: TGTGCCAGCAGCGAAGGGGGTCCAGATACGCAGTATTTT.

The chain uses TRBV11-1 and TRBJ1-1; D might be TRBD1 (6 bases). CDR1 SGHAT and CDR2 FQDESV come from the germline V gene (reference sequence). The CDR3 has 14 amino acids. V was clipped by 5 bases and J by 7 bases, with 17 bases between them. CDR3 bases: TGTGCCAGCAGCCCCCGAGGGGGGGACCGTGAAGCTTTCTTT. Translation: CASSPRGGDREAFF.

V gene TRBV5-1 combines with J gene TRBJ2-3, with no clear D. The germline V gene encodes CDR1 SGHRS and CDR2 YFSETQ. The CDR3 has 17 amino acids. Trimming took off 3 bases at V and 1 base at J, with 18 bases between the two ends. The CDR3 DNA is TGCGCCAGCAGCTCGTGCGTAGCTTACCCCCGCACAGATACGCAGTATTTT. As protein: CASSSCVAYPRTDTQYF.

This rearrangement joins TRBV6-5 to TRBJ2-1; D is possibly TRBD2 (5 bases). The CDR3 totals 15 residues. Germline V lookup: CDR1 MNHEY, CDR2 SVGAGI. Trimming took 5 bases from V and 3 from J, leaving 14 bases between them. The DNA for the CDR3 is TGTGCCAGCAGTCCCAGCGGAACTTACTACAATGAGCAGTTCTTC. Its protein is CASSPSGTYYNEQFF.

The chain couples TRBV10-2 to TRBJ2-1, with 12 bases identical to TRBD2. The V and J ends lost 7 bases and 7 bases, in that order; junction bases with no gene match: 2. CDR3 length: 13 residues. Per germline, CDR1 WSHSY and CDR2 SAAADI. CDR3 in amino acids: CASKTSGGNEQFF. The CDR3 DNA reads TGCGCCAGCAAGACTAGCGGGGGTAATGAGCAGTTCTTC.

V and J are TRBV28 and TRBJ2-2; 8 nucleotides line up with TRBD1. Germline V gives CDR1 MDHEN, CDR2 SYDVKM. CDR3 length: 16 amino acids. V lost 6 bases and J lost 3; bases outside the gene matches: 9. The CDR3 DNA reads as TGTGCCAGCAGACCGGACAGGGAGAGGGACACCGGGGAGCTGTTTTTT. It specifies CASRPDRERDTGELFF.

This rearrangement joins TRBV9 to TRBJ1-2, with D perhaps TRBD1 (6 bases). CDR1 is SGDLS and CDR2 is YYNGEE in the germline V gene. The CDR3 has 14 residues. With 3 bases removed from V and 4 bases from J, the gap between germline ends came to 13 bases. The CDR3 nucleotides are TGTGCCAGCAGCGATTCCTCACAGGGCTATGGCTACACCTTC. Translated: CASSDSSQGYGYTF.

The chain carries TRBV27 and TRBJ2-1; D unclear. Germline CDR1 and CDR2: MNHEY and SMNVEV (reference sequence). The V end was cut by 4 bases, the J end by 3 bases, with 4 bases between. The CDR3 spans 12 residues. The CDR3 sequence is CASSSNYNEQFF. CDR3 coding DNA: TGTGCCAGCAGTTCCAACTACAATGAGCAGTTCTTC.

V gene TRBV18 combines with J gene TRBJ2-4, with D uncertain. V lost 3 bases, J lost 3 bases, and 9 bases lay in between. The CDR3 sequence is 14 residues long. Germline lookup yields CDR1 KGHSH and CDR2 LQKENI. The CDR3 here is CASSPGPGKNIQYF. The DNA of the CDR3 is TGTGCCAGCTCACCGGGTCCAGGCAAAAACATTCAGTACTTC.

This chain links TRBV6-5 with TRBJ1-4, with 10 bases fitting TRBD1. The CDR3 runs 14 residues. Germline V gene data show CDR1 as MNHEY and CDR2 as SVGAGI. The trim removed 5 bases at V and 7 bases at J, leaving 4 bases unmatched. Written as DNA, the CDR3 is TGTGCCAGCAGTAGGACAGGGGGGAGTGAAAAACTGTTTTTT. Its protein product is CASSRTGGSEKLFF.

The CDR3 DNA is TGCAGCGTTGAACCGGGACTAGCGGGAGCAGATGTTGATACGCAGTATTTT. This encodes CSVEPGLAGADVDTQYF. The chain couples TRBV29-1 to TRBJ2-3; 14 nucleotides match TRBD2. The V segment lost 2 bases and the J segment 6 bases; nucleotides outside the gene matches: 10. The CDR3 runs 17 residues. Germline V CDR1 and CDR2: SQVTM, ANQGSEA.

The gene calls are TRBV28 and TRBJ1-2, with D perhaps TRBD1 (5 bases). The CDR3 loop spans 15 amino acids. CDR1 is MDHEN, CDR2 SYDVKM, per germline. Between the trimmed V and J ends, which lost 4 bases and 2 bases, there was a span of 14 bases. CDR3 in amino acids: CASSSRRGGNYGYTF. The CDR3 region has the DNA TGTGCCAGCAGTTCGCGACGGGGGGGGAACTATGGCTACACCTTC.

V usage is TRBV4-1 and J usage is TRBJ1-5; TRBD1 matches at 7 bases. The V gene end was trimmed by 0 bases and the J gene end by 2 bases; junction bases not matched to a gene: 4. Per germline, CDR1 MGHRA and CDR2 YSYEKL. The CDR3 consists of 16 residues. CDR3 nucleotides: TGCGCCAGCAGCCAAGATCGCGGACAGGGCAATCAGCCCCAGCATTTT. As protein: CASSQDRGQGNQPQHF.

The V and J genes are TRBV5-4 and TRBJ2-2; D possibly corresponds to TRBD2 (6 bases). This CDR3 comprises 16 residues. Germline V gene data show CDR1 as SGHNT and CDR2 as YYREEE (reference sequence). Trimming removed 4 bases from V and 0 bases from J, with 13 bases in between. The chain's CDR3 is CASSTTTGANTGELFF. For the CDR3, the DNA is TGTGCCAGCAGCACCACGACGGGGGCGAACACCGGGGAGCTGTTTTTT.

This clone was recorded once. V is TRBV27 and J is TRBJ2-1; 9 bases align to TRBD1. The CDR3 sequence is 14 residues long. Germline CDR1 is MNHEY and CDR2 is SMNVEV (reference sequence). The ends lost 3 bases at V and 7 bases at J; junction bases unmatched: 4. The CDR3 here is CASSFGTGRNEQFF. The CDR3 nucleotides read TGTGCCAGCAGTTTCGGGACAGGGAGGAATGAGCAGTTCTTC.

The V call is TRBV29-1, the J call TRBJ2-7, with a tentative D call TRBD1 (6 bases). V lost 4 bases to trimming and J lost 3 bases, with 13 bases between them. The CDR3 is 13 amino acids. Germline assignment: CDR1 SQVTM and CDR2 ANQGSEA. This CDR3 reads CSVVRQDLYEQYF. In DNA, the CDR3 is TGCAGCGTTGTCCGACAGGACCTCTACGAGCAGTACTTC.

The chain recombines TRBV5-4 with TRBJ2-5; TRBD2 might be the D (6 bases). CDR1 and CDR2 (germline): SGHNT, YYREEE (reference sequence). V shed 0 bases and J shed 4 bases, with 13 bases lying between them. The length of the CDR3 is 15 residues. The CDR3 region is CASSLGDSFTETQYF. CDR3 nucleotides: TGTGCCAGCAGCTTGGGGGACTCCTTCACAGAGACCCAGTACTTC.

This chain uses TRBV28 with TRBJ1-5, with 8 bases matching TRBD1. Germline V gene data show CDR1 as MDHEN and CDR2 as SYDVKM. The CDR3 consists of 17 residues. The ends lost 3 bases at V and 0 bases at J; junction bases unmatched: 7. CDR3 DNA: TGTGCCAGCAGTTTTTCAGGGGGCGCTTATAGCAATCAGCCCCAGCATTTT. Translated: CASSFSGGAYSNQPQHF.

The rearrangement links TRBV29-1 to TRBJ2-1, with TRBD2 matching over 10 bases. The CDR3 covers 18 residues. V trimming: 7 bases; J trimming: 0 bases; junction bases outside the gene matches: 15. Germline V lookup: CDR1 SQVTM, CDR2 ANQGSEA. The CDR3 DNA is TGCAGCGGGGACCTGACTAGCGGGCTGAGGAGCTCCTACAATGAGCAGTTCTTC. This sequence encodes CSGDLTSGLRSSYNEQFF.

This CDR3 is CASSLGRIDRGTQAFF. In nucleotides, the CDR3 is TGTGCCAGCAGCCTAGGGAGGATCGACAGGGGGACTCAAGCTTTCTTT. The rearrangement uses TRBV7-8 and TRBJ1-1, with TRBD1 identical over 9 bases. This CDR3 contains 16 residues. J was trimmed by 9 bases and V by 5 bases; bases with no gene match: 16. The germline V gene encodes CDR1 SGHVS and CDR2 FQNEAQ.